The clone carrying this T cell receptor (beta chain) was recorded a few times. The antigen is not known. The sample comes from a study of response to subunit inactivated influenza vaccine. Study-level points and caveats: That few new T cells are recruited by each seasonal influenza vaccination was the authors' suggestion.

A single record per CDR3 protein comes from TCRdb applying MiXCR to the RT-PCR reads. The table has about 610,000 distinct CDR3 sequences, around 13% seen once. Unmatched junction bases numbered 6, after V lost 3 bases and J lost 3 bases. The CDR3 sequence is 14 residues long. CDR1 is DFQATT, CDR2 SNEGSKA, per germline (reference sequence). V and J are TRBV20-1 and TRBJ1-1; 8 nucleotides match TRBD1. The clonotype comes from a man in his fifties who received an inactivated influenza vaccine. The sample consisted of PBMCs from blood, taken 11 to 12 days after vaccination. CDR3 nucleotide sequence: TGCAGTGCTAGCGTGACAGGGGCCGACACTGAAGCTTTCTTT. Amino acid sequence: CSASVTGADTEAFF.